The clone carrying this T cell receptor (beta chain) was seen only once. The data were obtained in a study of blood T cell repertoires in COVID-19. With 3 bases removed from V and 4 bases from J, the gap between germline ends came to 15 bases. CDR1 MDHEN and CDR2 SYDVKM come from the germline V gene. The CDR3 loop spans 15 amino acids. Sequenced by immunoSEQ multiplex PCR; TCRdb stores in-frame clones only, minus some. The sample has roughly 72,000 clones; 79% are singletons. The chain links TRBV28 to TRBJ1-1; a weak D match, TRBD1 (6 bases). Sequencing input: peripheral blood. The TCR comes from a woman of 80 years or more with active or convalescent COVID-19. The CDR3 DNA reads as TGTGCCAGCAGTTTCCGGACAGCCAGTGGCACTGAAGCTTTCTTT. It codes for CASSFRTASGTEAFF.